The clone carrying this T cell receptor (beta chain) was seen a few times. The antigen remains unidentified. The CDR3 contains 16 residues. Looked up from germline, CDR1 is MGHRA and CDR2 is YSYEKL. The trim removed 4 bases at V and 8 bases at J, leaving 10 bases unmatched. 5'RACE primed at constant segments yielded TCR alpha and TCR beta cDNA libraries bearing sample barcodes and UMIs. Each CDR3 protein is one row after TCRdb ran MiXCR on the 5' RACE reads. The table records 250,000 to 350,000 distinct CDR3 sequences, approximately 19% of them present only once. The source of the sample is a study of T-cell memory formation after mild COVID-19. Study information: For the most part, TCR clusters were specific to one donor.

Points from the study as a whole: Pre-infection memory contained some responding clones, which suggested that cross-reactive memory had joined.

The chain couples TRBV4-1 to TRBJ1-6; 8 bases fit TRBD1. Sequences were obtained from PBMCs or a T cell subset sorted from them (not recorded which). This TCR was sampled from a man between 18 and 35 years old who had mild COVID-19 (a few samples of this study predate the infection). Cell type and time point are not known. CDR3 amino acids: CASSLQGQGGDSPLHF. CDR3 coding DNA: TGCGCCAGCAGCCTCCAAGGACAGGGTGGTGATTCACCCCTCCACTTT.